These 23 T cell receptor beta chains were sequenced from one sample in a study of T cell changes during pregnancy in multiple sclerosis. TCRdb's table, derived via immunoSEQ multiplex PCR, lists solely in-frame clones and lacks some. The data show around 97,000 clones, roughly nine tenths seen once. The specimen was peripheral blood, collected after pregnancy. Receptor source: a female donor with multiple sclerosis, enrolled in a pregnancy study.

The rearrangement uses TRBV6-6 and TRBJ2-3; D is possibly TRBD1 (6 bases). Deletions cut 5 bases from V and 2 bases from J, with 14 bases between. The CDR3 is 15 residues long. Per germline, CDR1 MNHNY and CDR2 SVGAGI (reference sequence). CDR3 bases: TGTGCCAGCAGTGGACGGGACACTTACACAGATACGCAGTATTTT. It specifies CASSGRDTYTDTQYF.

This rearrangement joins TRBV7-4 to TRBJ2-5; 9 bases are a match to TRBD1. The CDR3 is made up of 20 amino acids. Germline V gene lookup returns CDR1 SGHVT and CDR2 SQSDAQ. The ends lost 5 bases at V and 3 bases at J; junction bases unmatched: 22. DNA of the CDR3: TGTGCCAGCAGCGTCTGGGCCCCAGAGAGAGGACAGGGGCCCAAAGAGACCCAGTACTTC. Protein: CASSVWAPERGQGPKETQYF.

The V and J genes are TRBV9 and TRBJ1-6; D gene unclear. This CDR3 is built from 15 residues. Germline V gene data show CDR1 as SGDLS and CDR2 as YYNGEE. V was clipped by 0 bases and J by 7 bases, with 11 bases between them. The CDR3 sequence is CASSVEVATNSPLHF. The CDR3, as DNA: TGTGCCAGCAGCGTAGAAGTAGCTACCAATTCACCCCTCCACTTT.

The rearrangement uses TRBV2 and TRBJ1-2, with D uncertain. The germline V and J ends were trimmed by 3 bases and 2 bases, with 10 bases remaining between them. CDR1 is SNHLY, CDR2 FYNNEI, per germline. This CDR3 region has 14 residues. For the CDR3, the DNA is TGTGCCAGCAGTGAGAGAGGCTTCAACTATGGCTACACCTTC. It is translated as CASSERGFNYGYTF.

This chain uses TRBV5-4 with TRBJ1-4; the match to TRBD1 covers 8 bases. The CDR3 is 14 amino acids. The ends lost 0 bases at V and 7 bases at J; junction bases unmatched: 2. Germline V lookup: CDR1 SGHNT, CDR2 YYREEE (reference sequence). In DNA, the CDR3 is TGTGCCAGCAGCTTGGGGACAGGGTTTGAAAAACTGTTTTTT. Its protein is CASSLGTGFEKLFF.

V and J are TRBV5-6 and TRBJ2-2; perhaps TRBD1 as D (6 bases). Germline V gene sequence: CDR1 SGHDT, CDR2 YYEEEE. The V and J ends lost 3 bases and 6 bases respectively, with 15 bases between them. The CDR3 spans 15 residues. This CDR3 is CASSSTPGVSGELFF. The DNA for the CDR3 is TGTGCCAGCAGCTCGACACCAGGGGTTTCCGGGGAGCTGTTTTTT.

The chain carries TRBV4-2 and TRBJ2-5; D might be TRBD2 (6 bases). V was clipped by 4 bases and J by 3 bases, with 18 bases between them. Germline V gives CDR1 LGHNA, CDR2 YNFKEQ. The CDR3 covers 16 residues. CDR3 residues: CASSRTGGANEETQYF. The CDR3 coding sequence is TGTGCCAGCAGCCGGACCGGCGGGGCCAATGAAGAGACCCAGTACTTC.

The table lists this clone with a few counts. V and J are TRBV2 and TRBJ1-2; D possibly corresponds to TRBD1 (5 bases). V dropped 1 base and J dropped 1 base, with 7 bases sitting between them. Germline V gene lookup returns CDR1 SNHLY and CDR2 FYNNEI. This CDR3 comprises 14 residues. CDR3 nucleotides: TGTGCCAGCAGTGAAGGCAGGGATAACTATGGCTACACCTTC. It translates to CASSEGRDNYGYTF.

V and J are TRBV5-4 and TRBJ2-1, with 7 bases aligning to TRBD1. Germline lookup yields CDR1 SGHNT and CDR2 YYREEE (reference sequence). This CDR3 is built from 16 residues. The V and J ends lost 0 bases and 1 base, in that order; junction bases with no gene match: 4. The CDR3 reads CASSLDTQGSYNEQFF. In nucleotides, the CDR3 is TGTGCCAGCAGCTTGGACACACAGGGGTCCTACAATGAGCAGTTCTTC.

V is TRBV10-3 and J is TRBJ2-5; TRBD2 aligns across 9 bases. CDR1 is ENHRY and CDR2 is SYGVKD in the germline V gene. The V and J ends lost 3 bases and 5 bases, in that order; junction bases with no gene match: 7. The CDR3 spans 15 residues. CDR3 in DNA: TGTGCCATCAGTGATACCGGGACTAGCCGGGAGACCCAGTACTTC. Residues: CAISDTGTSRETQYF.

The chain employs TRBV5-1 and TRBJ2-2, with a possible D match to TRBD2 (5 bases). CDR1 is SGHRS, CDR2 YFSETQ, per germline. V was pared by 6 bases and J by 1 base, with 13 bases between. The CDR3 runs to 15 residues. The CDR3 is CASTLSGLNTGELFF. For the CDR3, the DNA is TGCGCCAGCACCTTATCCGGACTGAACACCGGGGAGCTGTTTTTT.

The chain carries TRBV6-5 and TRBJ2-7, with D possibly TRBD2 on 6 matching bases. Between the trimmed V and J ends, which lost 2 bases and 3 bases, there was a span of 11 bases. The germline gives CDR1 MNHEY, CDR2 SVGAGI. There are 14 residues in the CDR3. CDR3 nucleotide sequence: TGTGCCAGCAGTTACGGCGGGGCGAGCTACGAGCAGTACTTC. Its translation: CASSYGGASYEQYF.

This chain joins TRBV5-1 and TRBJ2-5; the match to TRBD2 covers 8 bases. Germline V CDR1 and CDR2: SGHRS, YFSETQ. This CDR3 comprises 15 residues. Trimming took 0 bases from V and 9 from J; bases not matched to a gene: 10. The CDR3 loop is CASSLVASGLGAQYF. The CDR3 region has the DNA TGCGCCAGCAGCTTGGTGGCTAGCGGGTTAGGGGCCCAGTACTTC.

The chain is built from TRBV5-1 and TRBJ2-3; 15 bases are shared with TRBD2. The J segment lost 0 bases and the V segment lost 4 bases, leaving 3 bases of the junction unmatched. Germline V gene lookup returns CDR1 SGHRS and CDR2 YFSETQ. This CDR3 has 17 amino acids. The CDR3 DNA follows: TGCGCCAGCAGCCGGACTAGCGGGGGGGCTAGCACAGATACGCAGTATTTT. Protein: CASSRTSGGASTDTQYF.

This chain joins TRBV29-1 and TRBJ2-7; 7 bases line up with TRBD1. V trimming: 7 bases; J trimming: 3 bases; junction bases outside the gene matches: 9. Germline values: CDR1 SQVTM, CDR2 ANQGSEA. This CDR3 is 13 amino acids long. The CDR3 spells CSGGRDRNYEQYF. The DNA for the CDR3 is TGCAGCGGAGGCCGGGACAGAAACTACGAGCAGTACTTC.

This chain connects TRBV28 to TRBJ1-5; 8 nucleotides match TRBD1. Germline-derived CDR1 and CDR2 are MDHEN and SYDVKM. Trimming cost V 3 bases and J 4 bases; bases outside gene matches: 11. CDR3 size: 17 residues. CDR3 sequence: CASSFVRQGSQNQPQHF. CDR3 bases: TGTGCCAGCAGTTTTGTGAGACAGGGGTCCCAAAATCAGCCCCAGCATTTT.

J is TRBJ2-1 and V is TRBV7-9, with 14 bases fitting TRBD2. Germline-derived CDR1 and CDR2 are SEHNR and FQNEAQ (reference sequence). The length of the CDR3 is 16 residues. V shed 1 base and J 7 bases; nucleotides not matched to a gene: 3. The CDR3 region has the DNA TGTGCCAGCAGCTTAGGACTAGCGGGGGGGCTTAATGAGCAGTTCTTC. Translated: CASSLGLAGGLNEQFF.

V is TRBV9 and J is TRBJ2-7, with D maybe TRBD2 (5 bases). This CDR3 comprises 15 residues. The V gene's germline CDR1 is SGDLS and CDR2 YYNGEE. Trimming took off 0 bases at V and 2 bases at J, with 12 bases between the two ends. The CDR3 here is CASSVGWEPAYEQYF. CDR3 DNA: TGTGCCAGCAGCGTAGGGTGGGAGCCGGCCTACGAGCAGTACTTC.

The V and J genes are TRBV15 and TRBJ2-7; D not resolved. V lost 0 bases to trimming and J lost 2 bases, with 2 bases between them. This CDR3 region has 12 residues. CDR1 and CDR2 (germline): LNHNV, YYDKDF (reference sequence). The CDR3 DNA follows: TGTGCCACCAGCAGAGATACCTACGAGCAGTACTTC. This codes for CATSRDTYEQYF.

The chain recombines TRBV5-4 with TRBJ2-7; 12 positions match TRBD2. The V gene end was trimmed by 4 bases and the J gene end by 0 bases; junction bases not matched to a gene: 11. The CDR3 loop spans 18 amino acids. The V gene's germline CDR1 is SGHNT and CDR2 YYREEE (reference sequence). The CDR3 DNA sequence: TGTGCCAGCAGCCTTCGGACTAGCGGGACCCTTGGCTCCTACGAGCAGTACTTC. Amino acid sequence: CASSLRTSGTLGSYEQYF.

The chain employs TRBV2 and TRBJ1-5, with TRBD1 identical over 7 bases. CDR1 SNHLY and CDR2 FYNNEI come from the germline V gene. The CDR3 sequence is 15 residues long. V shed 2 bases, J shed 6 bases, and the junction held 7 bases outside the gene matches. This CDR3 reads CASSEPPGGIQPQHF. CDR3 coding DNA: TGTGCCAGCAGTGAACCCCCAGGGGGTATTCAGCCCCAGCATTTT.

This chain uses TRBV10-2 with TRBJ1-2, with 9 bases matching TRBD1. Germline V gene data show CDR1 as WSHSY and CDR2 as SAAADI. The V and J ends lost 3 bases and 1 base, in that order; junction bases with no gene match: 3. This CDR3 is built from 15 residues. CDR3 protein: CASSDPGQGNYGYTF. DNA of the CDR3: TGCGCCAGCAGTGACCCGGGACAGGGTAACTATGGCTACACCTTC.

This sequence joins TRBV5-5 and TRBJ2-7; TRBD1 might be the D (6 bases). Per germline, CDR1 SGHKS and CDR2 YYEKEE (reference sequence). Trimming cost V 0 bases and J 0 bases, with 10 bases left between them. CDR3 length: 15 residues. In DNA, the CDR3 is TGTGCCAGCAGCTTGGTGGGGGACACCTCCTACGAGCAGTACTTC. Its protein is CASSLVGDTSYEQYF.